The text below deals with one T cell receptor beta chain. Its antigen is unknown. PCR involved 60 Vbeta and 13 Jbeta primers. Sequencing was performed with immunoSEQ multiplex PCR; in TCRdb, only in-frame clones are kept and a portion is missing. The sample consists of about 80,000 clones, about 80% of them appearing once. The source of the sample is a study of cytomegalovirus exposure and HLA in healthy donors. Study outcomes and limitations: Clonal expansion, a later analysis showed, was greater in HLA-associated TCR beta chains than in equally common others. Specificity for CMV antigens was confirmed in vitro for a few of the CMV-associated chains.

This CDR3 comprises 13 residues. Looked up from germline, CDR1 is SEHNR and CDR2 is FQNEAQ (reference sequence). V lost 8 bases to trimming and J lost 4 bases; unmatched junction nucleotides: 7. This TCR was recovered from a man aged 45 to 65 in good health and CMV-seropositive. The material sequenced was PBMCs. This chain joins TRBV7-9 and TRBJ1-1, with 7 bases lining up with TRBD1. The DNA for the CDR3 is TGTGCCAGCGGCCGACAGGGTGGCACTGAAGCTTTCTTT. It codes for CASGRQGGTEAFF.